These T cell receptor beta chains were read from a single sample in a study of cytomegalovirus exposure and HLA in healthy donors. TCRdb's copy holds only in-frame clones and misses some; the assay was immunoSEQ multiplex PCR. This repertoire shows some 200,000 clones, around four fifths found once; its top ten account for more than 0.6%. The sample taken for sequencing was PBMCs. Source of these receptors: a boy under 10 years old in good health and CMV-seronegative. The CDR3 runs from the conserved cysteine through the conserved F or W. The D gene is left open where the match is weak. The size field is filled for only some rows; it gives once, few, many or a size class.

j_gene,v_gene,abundance,d_gene,CDR3aa,CDR3nt
TRBJ1-5,TRBV30,few,NA,CAWSVLAGDQPQHF,TGTGCCTGGAGTGTTTTAGCCGGAGATCAGCCCCAGCATTTT
TRBJ2-3,TRBV5-1,NA,TRBD2,CASSLVSGGVDTQYF,TGCGCCAGCAGCTTGGTGTCGGGGGGAGTAGATACGCAGTATTTT
TRBJ1-4,TRBV5-5,NA,NA,CASSSLQGANEKLFF,TGTGCCAGCAGCTCCCTACAGGGTGCTAATGAAAAACTGTTTTTT
TRBJ2-1,TRBV19,NA,NA,CASSWAGGYNEQFF,TGTGCCAGTAGTTGGGCTGGAGGCTACAATGAGCAGTTCTTC
TRBJ1-1,TRBV7-2,NA,NA,CASSLDTNTEAFF,TGTGCCAGCAGCTTAGACACGAACACTGAAGCTTTCTTT
TRBJ2-1,TRBV11-2,NA,TRBD2,CASSLAFGRGYNEQFF,TGTGCCAGCAGCTTAGCTTTCGGGAGGGGGTACAATGAGCAGTTCTTC
TRBJ2-7,TRBV14,NA,TRBD2,CASSQPTSGSYEQYF,TGTGCCAGCAGCCAACCGACTAGCGGGAGCTACGAGCAGTACTTC
TRBJ2-1,TRBV27,NA,TRBD2,CASSTLGIAGDNEQFF,TGTGCCAGCAGTACCCTCGGAATAGCGGGGGACAATGAGCAGTTCTTC
TRBJ2-7,TRBV6-5,NA,TRBD1,CASSYETGAYEQYF,TGTGCCAGCAGTTACGAAACAGGGGCCTACGAGCAGTACTTC
TRBJ1-2,TRBV6-5,once,NA,CASRRGDGYTF,TGTGCCAGCAGGAGAGGAGACGGCTACACCTTC
TRBJ1-4,TRBV5-1,NA,TRBD1,CASSLAGGRGNEKLFF,TGCGCCAGCAGCTTGGCAGGGGGCAGGGGTAATGAAAAACTGTTTTTT
TRBJ2-1,TRBV30,NA,NA,CAWTHYSYNEQFF,TGTGCCTGGACTCACTACTCCTACAATGAGCAGTTCTTC
TRBJ1-2,TRBV29-1,NA,NA,CSVEDLFVNYGYTF,TGCAGCGTTGAAGATCTTTTCGTAAACTATGGCTACACCTTC
TRBJ2-7,TRBV6-5,NA,NA,CASRSSYEQYF,TGTGCCAGCAGGTCGTCCTACGAGCAGTACTTC
TRBJ2-3,TRBV4-1,NA,NA,CASSLPSGAESTDTQYF,TGCGCCAGCAGCCTACCCTCCGGAGCGGAGAGCACAGATACGCAGTATTTT
TRBJ2-1,TRBV30,NA,TRBD2,CAWSREAGPVDEQFF,TGTGCCTGGAGCCGGGAGGCGGGACCCGTCGATGAGCAGTTCTTC
TRBJ1-2,TRBV5-6,NA,NA,CASSLVRDTANYGYTF,TGTGCCAGCAGCTTGGTTAGGGACACCGCTAACTATGGCTACACCTTC
TRBJ1-1,TRBV9,NA,TRBD1,CASSPPGTRAGGMNTEAFF,TGTGCCAGCAGCCCCCCCGGCACGAGGGCAGGGGGTATGAACACTGAAGCTTTCTTT
TRBJ2-7,TRBV5-6,few,NA,CASSRYSAFSYEQYF,TGTGCCAGCAGCCGATACAGTGCGTTCTCCTACGAGCAGTACTTC
TRBJ2-3,TRBV30,NA,TRBD2,CAWTLPTSGRADTQYF,TGTGCCTGGACCCTACCAACTAGCGGGAGAGCGGATACGCAGTATTTT
TRBJ2-7,TRBV7-9,NA,NA,CASSFGVNEQYF,TGTGCCAGCAGCTTCGGGGTAAACGAGCAGTACTTC
TRBJ2-7,TRBV6-4,NA,TRBD1,CATTGQIFYEQYF,TGTGCCACCACGGGACAGATCTTCTACGAGCAGTACTTC
TRBJ1-1,TRBV6-1,NA,TRBD1,CASSAGQTFVEAFF,TGTGCCAGCAGTGCGGGACAGACTTTTGTTGAAGCTTTCTTT
TRBJ2-1,TRBV30,NA,TRBD2,CAWSRKTTGPLAGGLVDEQFF,TGTGCCTGGAGTCGTAAAACCACAGGGCCGCTAGCGGGGGGGCTGGTGGATGAGCAGTTCTTC
TRBJ2-3,TRBV7-2,NA,TRBD2,CASSLGPLPGGADTQYF,TGTGCCAGCAGCTTAGGGCCGTTACCGGGGGGGGCAGATACGCAGTATTTT
TRBJ2-5,TRBV6-6,NA,TRBD1,CASNVDRGRNEQYF,TGTGCCAGCAATGTGGACAGGGGAAGAAATGAGCAGTACTTC
TRBJ1-6,TRBV6-5,NA,NA,CASTPRQGLNSPLHF,TGTGCCAGCACCCCTCGGCAGGGGCTAAATTCACCCCTCCACTTT
TRBJ1-1,TRBV12-5,NA,TRBD1,CASGRQGAREAFF,TGTGCTAGTGGACGACAGGGGGCGCGTGAAGCTTTCTTT
TRBJ2-7,TRBV5-6,NA,TRBD1,CASSWTPGTGDEQYF,TGTGCCAGCAGCTGGACACCCGGGACAGGCGACGAGCAGTACTTC
TRBJ2-7,TRBV25-1,once,TRBD1,CASSEGQNPSYEQYF,TGTGCCAGCAGTGAGGGACAGAACCCTTCCTACGAGCAGTACTTC
TRBJ1-2,TRBV6-4,once,NA,CASSDQRQPANYGYTF,TGTGCCAGCAGTGACCAAAGACAGCCGGCTAACTATGGCTACACCTTC
TRBJ1-1,TRBV19,NA,NA,CASSIGRGEAFF,TGTGCCAGTAGTATAGGTCGAGGTGAAGCTTTCTTT
TRBJ1-3,TRBV4-1,NA,NA,CASSQDVGSGNTIYF,TGCGCCAGCAGCCAAGACGTCGGGTCTGGAAACACCATATATTTT
TRBJ1-3,TRBV5-1,NA,NA,CASSSDRIQSGNTIYF,TGCGCCAGCAGCTCCGACAGGATCCAGTCTGGAAACACCATATATTTT
TRBJ2-6,TRBV5-1,once,TRBD1,CASSPKTGVLSGANVLTF,TGCGCCAGCAGCCCCAAGACAGGGGTCCTCTCTGGGGCCAACGTCCTGACTTTC
TRBJ1-2,TRBV19,NA,TRBD1,CASSIPGQGLDGYTF,TGTGCCAGTAGTATACCCGGACAGGGGTTGGATGGCTACACCTTC
TRBJ1-1,TRBV30,NA,NA,CAWSESLNTEAFF,TGTGCCTGGAGTGAGAGTCTGAACACTGAAGCTTTCTTT
TRBJ1-1,TRBV2,NA,NA,CASSERGRGDEAFF,TGTGCCAGCAGTGAAAGAGGTAGGGGTGATGAAGCTTTCTTT
TRBJ1-4,TRBV4-1,few,TRBD1,CASSPEGTALNEKLFF,TGCGCCAGCAGCCCCGAAGGGACAGCGCTAAATGAAAAACTGTTTTTT
TRBJ2-5,TRBV13,NA,TRBD2,CASSIGTSAEQYF,TGTGCCAGCAGCATTGGGACTAGCGCTGAGCAGTACTTC
TRBJ2-7,TRBV30,NA,NA,CAWSPGTYEQYF,TGTGCCTGGAGTCCGGGAACTTACGAGCAGTACTTC
TRBJ2-3,TRBV25-1,NA,TRBD2,CASSNGGIADTQYF,TGTGCCAGCAGCAACGGGGGGATTGCAGATACGCAGTATTTT
TRBJ2-5,TRBV11-3,NA,NA,CASSPGPRGAQYF,TGTGCCAGCAGCCCAGGGCCCCGCGGGGCCCAGTACTTC
TRBJ2-7,TRBV12-2,NA,NA,CASPPGVQGDEQYF,TGTGCAAGTCCCCCTGGTGTCCAGGGGGACGAGCAGTACTTC
TRBJ2-2,TRBV7-8,NA,TRBD1,CASLDRGYTGELFF,TGTGCCAGCCTGGACAGGGGGTACACCGGGGAGCTGTTTTTT
TRBJ2-5,TRBV15,once,NA,CATSRARGGETQYF,TGTGCCACCAGCAGAGCTCGGGGTGGAGAGACCCAGTACTTC
TRBJ1-6,TRBV5-4,NA,TRBD1,CASSLGQGKAPLHF,TGTGCCAGCAGCTTGGGACAGGGAAAGGCACCCCTCCACTTT
TRBJ2-7,TRBV7-8,NA,NA,CASSLVTSGGTGSYEQYF,TGTGCCAGCAGCTTAGTAACGAGCGGAGGGACGGGCTCCTACGAGCAGTACTTC
TRBJ2-3,TRBV25-1,NA,TRBD2,CASRATSGGPGQYF,TGTGCCAGCAGAGCGACTAGCGGGGGCCCCGGGCAGTATTTT
TRBJ2-7,TRBV11-1,NA,TRBD2,CASSYLAGPSYEQYF,TGTGCCAGCAGTTACCTAGCGGGACCTTCCTACGAGCAGTACTTC
TRBJ2-3,TRBV4-2,NA,NA,CASSQGPDINTDTQYF,TGTGCCAGCAGCCAAGGCCCGGACATTAACACAGATACGCAGTATTTT
TRBJ2-1,TRBV5-1,NA,NA,CASSLAYEQFF,TGCGCCAGCAGCTTGGCTTATGAGCAGTTCTTC
TRBJ2-2,TRBV5-4,NA,TRBD2,CASSRGLAGASGELFF,TGTGCCAGCAGCCGGGGACTAGCGGGAGCTTCTGGGGAGCTGTTTTTT
TRBJ1-3,TRBV15,NA,NA,CATSRDQGIGNTIYF,TGTGCCACCAGCAGGGATCAGGGAATTGGAAACACCATATATTTT
TRBJ2-7,TRBV5-1,NA,TRBD2,CASSIGLAGEWYEQYF,TGCGCCAGCAGCATAGGACTAGCAGGAGAGTGGTACGAGCAGTACTTC